Each of the 2 T cell receptor beta chains below was sequenced from the same sample in a study of cytomegalovirus exposure and HLA in healthy donors. Primers included in the PCR were 60 Vbeta and 13 Jbeta primers. Sequencing was performed with immunoSEQ multiplex PCR; in TCRdb, only in-frame clones are kept and a portion is missing. The profile shows some 150,000 clones, over 60% of them singletons. Sequenced sample: PBMCs. The origin of the receptors is a woman aged 30 to 39 in good health and CMV-seronegative.

The chain couples TRBV29-1 to TRBJ2-5; D gene uncertain. The CDR3 runs to 15 residues. The V and J ends lost 6 bases and 1 base respectively, with 18 bases between them. Germline V gene sequence: CDR1 SQVTM, CDR2 ANQGSEA. CDR3 nucleotide sequence: TGCAGCGTGGAAAGCACCCATGAAGTCCAAGAGACCCAGTACTTC. It codes for CSVESTHEVQETQYF.

The chain uses TRBV7-3 and TRBJ2-4; TRBD2 agrees at 8 bases. After removal of 5 bases from V and 7 bases from J, the junction contained 10 bases not matched to a gene. The CDR3 loop spans 15 amino acids. Germline CDR1 SGHTA, CDR2 FQGTGA. The CDR3 DNA sequence: TGTGCCAGCAGCCTCGAAGTAGCGGGAAGCAACATTCAGTACTTC. Encoded protein: CASSLEVAGSNIQYF.